A single sample is the source of the 26 T cell receptor beta chains below, sequenced in a study of OX40 agonist ivuxolimab in advanced cancers. Sequencing was performed with immunoSEQ multiplex PCR; in TCRdb, only in-frame clones are kept and a portion is missing. Of 60,000 to 65,000 clones listed, 75% to 90% are singletons. Source: CD4+ or CD8+ T cells sorted from blood, taken in a trial of the OX40 agonist ivuxolimab. These receptors were taken from an adult with an advanced solid tumor such as melanoma, head and neck, liver or kidney cancer.

The chain links TRBV10-3 to TRBJ1-3; TRBD1 is a possible D gene (5 bases). The germline gives CDR1 ENHRY, CDR2 SYGVKD. Deletions cut 6 bases from V and 0 bases from J, with 6 bases between. The CDR3 consists of 13 residues. CDR3 loop: CAIRGRSGNTIYF. The CDR3 DNA reads as TGTGCCATCAGGGGGCGCTCTGGAAACACCATATATTTT.

The chain uses TRBV6-4 and TRBJ1-1; D remains unclear. Trimming shortened V by 3 bases and J by 5 bases, and 19 bases separated the two germline ends. The germline gives CDR1 MRHNA, CDR2 SNTAGT. The CDR3 runs to 16 residues. CDR3 sequence: CASSEGFKALGTEAFF. CDR3 nucleotide sequence: TGTGCCAGCAGTGAAGGGTTTAAAGCCCTGGGGACTGAAGCTTTCTTT.

The rearrangement uses TRBV6-6 and TRBJ1-1; no clear D. The germline CDR1 and CDR2 sequences are MNHNY and SVGAGI (reference sequence). With 7 bases removed from V and 1 base from J, the gap between germline ends came to 13 bases. The CDR3 length is 14 residues. CDR3 loop: CASNTVRGNTEAFF. CDR3 DNA: TGTGCCAGCAACACCGTCCGGGGGAACACTGAAGCTTTCTTT.

J is TRBJ2-7 and V is TRBV2; 12 bases are shared with TRBD1. The CDR3 spans 15 residues. V shed 6 bases, J shed 2 bases, and the junction held 5 bases outside the gene matches. In germline, CDR1 is SNHLY, CDR2 FYNNEI. Written as DNA, the CDR3 is TGTGCCAGCAGACCCGGGACAGGGGGCACCTACGAGCAGTACTTC. It translates to CASRPGTGGTYEQYF. Full variable domain (missing parts from reference TRBV2 and TRBJ2-7): EPEVTQTPSHQVTQMGQEVILRCVPISNHLYFYWYRQILGQKVEFLVSFYNNEISEKSEIFDDQFSVERPDGSNFTLKIRSTKLEDSAMYFCASRPGTGGTYEQYFGPGTRLTVT.

As DNA, the CDR3 is TGCGCCAGCAGCGGACCGCCGGGACAGTTCTATGGCTACACCTTC. This encodes CASSGPPGQFYGYTF. The chain links TRBV5-1 to TRBJ1-2; 7 bases align to TRBD1. V shed 4 bases and J 4 bases; nucleotides not matched to a gene: 10. CDR1 and CDR2 (germline): SGHRS, YFSETQ. The CDR3 runs 15 residues.

The rearrangement uses TRBV7-9 and TRBJ2-5; 8 bases are a match to TRBD2. V trimming: 5 bases; J trimming: 2 bases; junction bases outside the gene matches: 7. CDR1 and CDR2 (germline): SEHNR, FQNEAQ (reference sequence). This CDR3 is built from 15 residues. The CDR3 protein is CASSPPTSGQETQYF. The CDR3 bases are TGTGCCAGCAGCCCGCCCACTAGCGGACAAGAGACCCAGTACTTC.

The J gene is TRBJ2-7, the V gene TRBV7-6; D gene uncertain. CDR3 length: 13 amino acids. Per the germline V gene, CDR1 is SGHVS and CDR2 is FNYEAQ. V was trimmed by 3 bases and J by 1 base, leaving 7 bases between them. The CDR3 DNA sequence: TGTGCCAGCAGCTTTGGCGAGTCCTACGAGCAGTACTTC. Residues: CASSFGESYEQYF. Variable domain in full (rest from reference TRBV7-6 and TRBJ2-7): GAGVSQSPRYKVTKRGQDVALRCDPISGHVSLYWYRQALGQGPEFLTYFNYEAQQDKSGLPNDRFSAERPEGSISTLTIQRTEQRDSAMYRCASSFGESYEQYFGPGTRLTVT.

The genes are TRBV28 and TRBJ2-7, with D possibly TRBD1 on 5 matching bases. Looked up from germline, CDR1 is MDHEN and CDR2 is SYDVKM. CDR3 length equals 13 residues. Trimming left V 6 bases short and J 3 bases short, with 12 bases between. The CDR3 nucleotides read TGTGCCAGCAGACGGACACTTAGCTACGAGCAGTACTTC. This sequence encodes CASRRTLSYEQYF.

V is TRBV5-4 and J is TRBJ2-7; 7 nucleotides agree with TRBD1. CDR1 SGHNT and CDR2 YYREEE come from the germline V gene (reference sequence). V trimming: 2 bases; J trimming: 2 bases; junction bases outside the gene matches: 7. The CDR3 consists of 15 residues. The CDR3 bases are TGTGCCAGCAGCTTATCCGGGACAGTCGCCTACGAGCAGTACTTC. It translates to CASSLSGTVAYEQYF.

The V call is TRBV2, the J call TRBJ1-1; D is unresolved. The germline V gene encodes CDR1 SNHLY and CDR2 FYNNEI. This CDR3 comprises 12 residues. Trimming removed 0 bases from V and 6 bases from J, with 5 bases in between. The CDR3 spells CASSEALSEAFF. CDR3 coding DNA: TGTGCCAGCAGTGAAGCGCTGTCTGAAGCTTTCTTT.

The V gene is TRBV29-1, the J gene TRBJ2-3; D possibly corresponds to TRBD1 (5 bases). Germline V lookup: CDR1 SQVTM, CDR2 ANQGSEA. CDR3 size: 13 residues. V lost 2 bases to trimming and J lost 5 bases, with 11 bases between them. The chain's CDR3 is CSVETQVGDTQYF. The CDR3 bases are TGCAGCGTTGAAACACAGGTCGGAGATACGCAGTATTTT.

The chain recombines TRBV5-4 with TRBJ2-3; 7 bases match TRBD2. Per the germline V gene, CDR1 is SGHNT and CDR2 is YYREEE (reference sequence). The CDR3 is made up of 17 amino acids. Germline trimming cut 4 bases from V and 1 base from J; bases unmatched to any gene: 12. The DNA for the CDR3 is TGTGCCAGCAGCCCAGTACGCGGGGGAGGGGGCACAGATACGCAGTATTTT. Protein sequence: CASSPVRGGGGTDTQYF.

The rearrangement uses TRBV28 and TRBJ2-3; 9 bases align to TRBD1. The CDR3 sequence is 14 residues long. Per the germline V gene, CDR1 is MDHEN and CDR2 is SYDVKM. V lost 7 bases to trimming and J lost 5 bases; unmatched junction nucleotides: 7. In DNA form, the CDR3 reads TGTGCCAGCACTCCTACAGGGGGCATAGATACGCAGTATTTT. The encoded protein is CASTPTGGIDTQYF.

The CDR3, as DNA: TGTGCCAGTAGAGGACAACAAGAGACCCAGTACTTC. Translated: CASRGQQETQYF. This rearrangement joins TRBV19 to TRBJ2-5, with D tentatively TRBD1 (5 bases). The CDR3 extends over 12 amino acids. Germline CDR1 reads LNHDA; CDR2 reads SQIVND (reference sequence). The V end lost 6 bases, the J end lost 2 bases, and 7 bases lay between the germline ends. Drawing the rest from reference TRBV19 and TRBJ2-5, the complete variable domain is DGGITQSPKYLFRKEGQNVTLSCEQNLNHDAMYWYRQDPGQGLRLIYYSQIVNDFQKGDIAEGYSVSREKKESFPLTVTSAQKNPTAFYLCASRGQQETQYFGPGTRLLVL.

The CDR3 region is CASPPETQYF. CDR3 bases: TGTGCTAGCCCCCCGGAGACCCAGTACTTC. V is TRBV7-7 and J is TRBJ2-5; D not certain. Germline assignment: CDR1 SSHAT and CDR2 FNYEAQ (reference sequence). This CDR3 is built from 10 residues.

The chain employs TRBV14 and TRBJ1-2; D possibly corresponds to TRBD1 (5 bases). There are 17 residues in the CDR3. Trimming shortened V by 0 bases and J by 4 bases, and 18 bases separated the two germline ends. Germline V lookup: CDR1 SGHDN, CDR2 FVKESK. The CDR3 sequence: CASSQDRRGFAPYGYTF. CDR3 DNA: TGTGCCAGCAGCCAAGATCGAAGGGGCTTCGCCCCCTATGGCTACACCTTC.

The rearrangement links TRBV6-1 to TRBJ1-2, with D hard to call. Germline CDR1 and CDR2: MNHNS and SASEGT. This CDR3 has 14 amino acids. Trimming pared 3 bases from V and 4 bases from J, leaving 12 bases between. CDR3 sequence reads: CASSEGSRIYGYTF. Written as DNA, the CDR3 is TGTGCCAGCAGTGAGGGGTCGAGGATCTATGGCTACACCTTC.

This chain uses TRBV15 with TRBJ1-1; D is unclear. Germline CDR1 LNHNV, CDR2 YYDKDF (reference sequence). V gave up 5 bases and J gave up 0 bases, with 13 bases separating them. The CDR3 runs 15 residues. Written as DNA, the CDR3 is TGTGCCACCAGCCGCCCTCAGACTTTGAACACTGAAGCTTTCTTT. Encoded protein: CATSRPQTLNTEAFF.

The chain combines TRBV11-2 with TRBJ2-7; D remains ambiguous. The germline V gene encodes CDR1 SGHAT and CDR2 FQNNGV. CDR3 length: 12 residues. Trimming removed 4 bases from V and 1 base from J, with 5 bases in between. The CDR3 here is CASSYNSYEQYF. DNA of the CDR3: TGTGCCAGCAGCTATAATTCCTACGAGCAGTACTTC.

The V call is TRBV11-2, the J call TRBJ1-1, with D possibly TRBD1 on 5 matching bases. The V gene's germline CDR1 is SGHAT and CDR2 FQNNGV. The CDR3 sequence is 14 residues long. V dropped 1 base and J dropped 5 bases, with 11 bases sitting between them. The CDR3 is CASSLVRGGTEAFF. The DNA of the CDR3 is TGTGCCAGCAGCTTAGTACGGGGGGGAACTGAAGCTTTCTTT.

This chain uses TRBV9 with TRBJ2-3, with unresolved D. V was pared by 0 bases and J by 0 bases, with 11 bases between. CDR3 length: 16 amino acids. Per the germline V gene, CDR1 is SGDLS and CDR2 is YYNGEE. The CDR3 nucleotides are TGTGCCAGCAGCGTAGGGCAGAGAGCTAGCACAGATACGCAGTATTTT. The encoded protein is CASSVGQRASTDTQYF.

Only one count was recorded for this clone. This chain connects TRBV4-1 to TRBJ2-2, with 7 bases identical to TRBD2. Germline V lookup: CDR1 MGHRA, CDR2 YSYEKL. V lost 4 bases, J lost 4 bases, and 6 bases stayed unmatched. This CDR3 is built from 15 residues. The CDR3 is CASSPSGLLTGELFF. The CDR3 nucleotides are TGCGCCAGCAGCCCCTCGGGACTACTCACCGGGGAGCTGTTTTTT.

This clone was picked up one time. The chain employs TRBV2 and TRBJ2-3; possible D gene TRBD2, 5 bases. V lost 6 bases and J lost 1, with 17 bases in between. Germline values: CDR1 SNHLY, CDR2 FYNNEI. This CDR3 is built from 16 residues. CDR3 nucleotides: TGTGCCAGCAGCCCCATCGGGGTCGCGGGCACAGATACGCAGTATTTT. The encoded protein is CASSPIGVAGTDTQYF.

This chain uses TRBV7-8 with TRBJ1-2; a possible D gene is TRBD1 (5 bases). CDR3 length equals 13 residues. Germline V gene sequence: CDR1 SGHVS, CDR2 FQNEAQ. With 0 bases removed from V and 3 bases from J, the gap between germline ends came to 5 bases. The CDR3 loop reads CASSLAGDYGYTF. CDR3 coding DNA: TGTGCCAGCAGCTTAGCAGGGGACTATGGCTACACCTTC.

The rearrangement joins TRBV5-1 to TRBJ2-1; unclear D gene. With 0 bases removed from V and 3 bases from J, the gap between germline ends came to 7 bases. The CDR3 has 14 residues. From germline, CDR1 is SGHRS and CDR2 YFSETQ. CDR3 DNA sequence: TGCGCCAGCAGCTTGGGGCAGATCTACAATGAGCAGTTCTTC. Its translation is CASSLGQIYNEQFF.

The rearrangement links TRBV4-1 to TRBJ1-4, with no clear D. There are 15 residues in the CDR3. Germline assignment: CDR1 MGHRA and CDR2 YSYEKL. V was clipped by 4 bases and J by 13 bases, with 22 bases between them. CDR3 bases: TGCGCCAGCAGCCGCCCTACCACCCCTACTCCGGGACTGTTTTTT. Translation: CASSRPTTPTPGLFF.